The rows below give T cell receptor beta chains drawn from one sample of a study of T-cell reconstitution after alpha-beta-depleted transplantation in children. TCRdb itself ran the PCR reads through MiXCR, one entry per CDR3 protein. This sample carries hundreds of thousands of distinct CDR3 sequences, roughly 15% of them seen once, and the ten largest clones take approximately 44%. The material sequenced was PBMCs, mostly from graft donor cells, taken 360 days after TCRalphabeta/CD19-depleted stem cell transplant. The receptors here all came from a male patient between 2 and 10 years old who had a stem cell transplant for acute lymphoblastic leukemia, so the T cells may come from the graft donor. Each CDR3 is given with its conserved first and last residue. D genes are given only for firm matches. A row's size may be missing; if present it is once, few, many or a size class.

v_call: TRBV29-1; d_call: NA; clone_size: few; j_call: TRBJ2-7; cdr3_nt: TGCAGCGTTGAAAAGGGGGGCATCTACGAGCAGTACTTC; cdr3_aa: CSVEKGGIYEQYF
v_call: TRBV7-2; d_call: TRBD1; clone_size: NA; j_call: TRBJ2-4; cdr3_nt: TGTGCCAGCAGCTTAGGGGGGACAGGGAACATTCAGTACTTC; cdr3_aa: CASSLGGTGNIQYF
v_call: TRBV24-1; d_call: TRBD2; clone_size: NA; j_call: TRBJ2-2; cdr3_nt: TGTGCCACCAGTGATTTGACTAGCGACCTGAACGGGGAGCTGTTTTTT; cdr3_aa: CATSDLTSDLNGELFF
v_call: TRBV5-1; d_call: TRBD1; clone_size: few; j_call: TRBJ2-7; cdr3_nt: TGCGCCAGCAGCCCGAAGGCCGGGACAGGGATGTACGAGCAGTACTTC; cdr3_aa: CASSPKAGTGMYEQYF
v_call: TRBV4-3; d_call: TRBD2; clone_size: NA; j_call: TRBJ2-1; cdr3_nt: TGCGCCAGCAGCCAAGAGCCTGCGGGAGAGACCTACAATGAGCAGTTCTTC; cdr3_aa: CASSQEPAGETYNEQFF
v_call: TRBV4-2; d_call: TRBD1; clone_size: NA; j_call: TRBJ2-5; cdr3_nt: TGTGCCAGCAGCCAATCCGGTCCGGGACAGCAAGAGACCCAGTACTTC; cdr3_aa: CASSQSGPGQQETQYF
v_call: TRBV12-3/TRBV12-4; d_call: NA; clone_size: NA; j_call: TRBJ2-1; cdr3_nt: TGTGCCAGCTATGAGGGAGCACCCTACAATGAGCAGTTCTTC; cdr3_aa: CASYEGAPYNEQFF
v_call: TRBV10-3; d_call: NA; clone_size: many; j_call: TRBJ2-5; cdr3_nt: TGTGCCACTTCGGGAGCTAGGGAGACCCAGTACTTC; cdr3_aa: CATSGARETQYF
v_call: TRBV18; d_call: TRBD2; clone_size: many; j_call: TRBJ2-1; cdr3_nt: TGTGCCAGCTCTCAGACTAGCGGGGCCTACAATGAGCAGTTCTTC; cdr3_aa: CASSQTSGAYNEQFF
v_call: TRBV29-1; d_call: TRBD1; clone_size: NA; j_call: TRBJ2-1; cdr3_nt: TGCAGCGCCAGCCTACGACAGGGATCCTACAATGAGCAGTTCTTC; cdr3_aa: CSASLRQGSYNEQFF
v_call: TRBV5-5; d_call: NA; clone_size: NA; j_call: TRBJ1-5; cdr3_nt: TGTGCCAGCAGCAAGACAGTTCACAATCAGCCCCAGCATTTT; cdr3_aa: CASSKTVHNQPQHF
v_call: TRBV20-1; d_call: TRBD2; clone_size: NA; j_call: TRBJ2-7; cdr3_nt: TGCAGTGCTAGTGGGACTAGCGGGAATTACGAGCAGTACTTC; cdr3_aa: CSASGTSGNYEQYF
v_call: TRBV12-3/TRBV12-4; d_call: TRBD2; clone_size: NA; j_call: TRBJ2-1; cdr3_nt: TGTGCCAGCAGTCCACTGACTAGCGGGAGGCCTAATGAGCAGTTCTTC; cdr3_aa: CASSPLTSGRPNEQFF
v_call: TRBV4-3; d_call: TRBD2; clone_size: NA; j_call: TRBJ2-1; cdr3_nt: TGCGCCAGCAGCCAAATTGATAGCGGGAGATTCCAGAATGAGCAGTTCTTC; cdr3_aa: CASSQIDSGRFQNEQFF
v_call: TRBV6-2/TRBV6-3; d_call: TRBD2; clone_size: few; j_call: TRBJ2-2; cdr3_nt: TGTGCCAGCAGTTTAACTAGCGGGAGGGCCGGGGAGCTGTTTTTT; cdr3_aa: CASSLTSGRAGELFF
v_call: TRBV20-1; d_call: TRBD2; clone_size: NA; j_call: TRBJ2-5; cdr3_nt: TGCAGTGCTAGAGATCCCGGGACTAGTCTCCGAGAGACCCAGTACTTC; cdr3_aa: CSARDPGTSLRETQYF
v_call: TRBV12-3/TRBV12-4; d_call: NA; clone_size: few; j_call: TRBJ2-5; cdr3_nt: TGTGCCAGCAGTTTTGGGAACGGTCAAGAGACCCAGTACTTC; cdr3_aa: CASSFGNGQETQYF
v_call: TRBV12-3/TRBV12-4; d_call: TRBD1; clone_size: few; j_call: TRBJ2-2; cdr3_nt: TGTGCCAGCAGTTTCTCGTTCGGGACAGGGGGCGGGGAGCTGTTTTTT; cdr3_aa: CASSFSFGTGGGELFF
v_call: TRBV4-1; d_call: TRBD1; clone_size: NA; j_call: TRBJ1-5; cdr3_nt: TGCGCCAGCAGCCGAGGGACAGGGAATCAGCCCCAGCATTTT; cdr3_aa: CASSRGTGNQPQHF
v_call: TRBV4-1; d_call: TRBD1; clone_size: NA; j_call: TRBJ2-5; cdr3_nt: TGCGCCAGCAGCAAGGGAACAGGGGGCCAAGAGACCCAGTACTTC; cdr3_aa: CASSKGTGGQETQYF
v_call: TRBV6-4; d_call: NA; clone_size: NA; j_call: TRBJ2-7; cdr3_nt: TGTGTCAGCGGAGGACAGAGCTCCTACGAGCAGTACTTC; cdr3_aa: CVSGGQSSYEQYF
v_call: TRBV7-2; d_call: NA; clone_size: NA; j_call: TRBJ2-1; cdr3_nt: TGTGCCAGCAGCTTATACGGGCAGTTCTTC; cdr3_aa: CASSLYGQFF
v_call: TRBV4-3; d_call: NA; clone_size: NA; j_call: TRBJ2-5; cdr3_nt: TGCGCCAGCAGCCAAGGTGCTAGCAGGTACCAAGAGACCCAGTACTTC; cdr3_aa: CASSQGASRYQETQYF
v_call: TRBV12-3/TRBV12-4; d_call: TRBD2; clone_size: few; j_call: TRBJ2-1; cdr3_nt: TGTGCCAGCAGTTTAGAACGACTAGCGGTCTACAATGAGCAGTTCTTC; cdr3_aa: CASSLERLAVYNEQFF
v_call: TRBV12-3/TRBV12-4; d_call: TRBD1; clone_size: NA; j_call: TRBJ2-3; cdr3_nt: TGTGCCAGCAGTTTCGGGTCGGGACAGAGCACAGATACGCAGTATTTT; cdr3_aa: CASSFGSGQSTDTQYF
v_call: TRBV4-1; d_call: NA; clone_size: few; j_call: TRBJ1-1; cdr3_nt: TGCGCCAGCAGCCAAGCCAACAGCTTAGAAGCTTTCTTT; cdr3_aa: CASSQANSLEAFF
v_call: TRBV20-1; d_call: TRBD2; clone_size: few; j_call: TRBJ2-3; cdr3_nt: TGCAGTGCTAGACTAGCGGAAAGCACAGATACGCAGTATTTT; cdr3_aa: CSARLAESTDTQYF
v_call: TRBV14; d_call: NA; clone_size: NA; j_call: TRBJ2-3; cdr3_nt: TGTGCCAGCAGCCAAGGGAATACGCAGTATTTT; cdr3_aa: CASSQGNTQYF
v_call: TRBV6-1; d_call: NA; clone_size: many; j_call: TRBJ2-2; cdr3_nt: TGTGCCAGCAGACGGGACACCACCGGGGAGCTGTTTTTT; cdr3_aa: CASRRDTTGELFF
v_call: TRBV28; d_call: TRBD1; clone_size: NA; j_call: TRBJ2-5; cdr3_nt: TGTGCCAGCAGTTTAGAGGGACAGTTACAAGAGACCCAGTACTTC; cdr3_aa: CASSLEGQLQETQYF
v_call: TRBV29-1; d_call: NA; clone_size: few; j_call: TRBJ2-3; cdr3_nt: TGCAGCGTTGAAGGGGGACTGTGGGGCACAGATACGCAGTATTTT; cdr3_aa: CSVEGGLWGTDTQYF
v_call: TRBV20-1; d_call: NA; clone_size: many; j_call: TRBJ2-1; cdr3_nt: TGCAGTGCTAGGGACTGGAGCTCCTACAATGAGCAGTTCTTC; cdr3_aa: CSARDWSSYNEQFF
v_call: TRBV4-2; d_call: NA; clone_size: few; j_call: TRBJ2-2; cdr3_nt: TGTGCCAGCAGCCCATCAGGCGAGGCCGGGGAGCTGTTTTTT; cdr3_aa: CASSPSGEAGELFF
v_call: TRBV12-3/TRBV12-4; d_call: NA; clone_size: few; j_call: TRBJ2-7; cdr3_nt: TGTGCCAGCAGTTATGGCAGGGGATCTGGCTCCTACGAGCAGTACTTC; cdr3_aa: CASSYGRGSGSYEQYF
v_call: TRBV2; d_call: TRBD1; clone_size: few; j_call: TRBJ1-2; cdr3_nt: TGTGCCAGCAGTGACGACAGGGACTATGGCTACACCTTC; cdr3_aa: CASSDDRDYGYTF
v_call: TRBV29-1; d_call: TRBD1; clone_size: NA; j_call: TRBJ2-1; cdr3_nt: TGCAGCGTGGAACAGGGGGCGTGGAATGAGCAGTTCTTC; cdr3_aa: CSVEQGAWNEQFF
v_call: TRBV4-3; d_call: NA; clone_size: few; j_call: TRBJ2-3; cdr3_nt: TGCGCCAGCAGCCAAGATCAAGGGGATACGCAGTATTTT; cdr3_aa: CASSQDQGDTQYF
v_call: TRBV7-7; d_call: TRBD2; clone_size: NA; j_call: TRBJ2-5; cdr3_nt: TGTGCTAGCAGCTTAGCGCCGGGACTAGGAAGGGAGACCCAGTACTTC; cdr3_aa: CASSLAPGLGRETQYF
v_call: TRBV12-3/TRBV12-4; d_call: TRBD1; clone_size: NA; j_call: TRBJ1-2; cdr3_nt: TGTGCCAGCAGTGCGACTCCGGGACAGGGGCGCTATGGCTACACCTTC; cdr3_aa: CASSATPGQGRYGYTF
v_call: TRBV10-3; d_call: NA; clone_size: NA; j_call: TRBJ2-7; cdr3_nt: TGTGCCATTCGACGCTCGGGCGAGCAGTACTTC; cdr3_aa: CAIRRSGEQYF
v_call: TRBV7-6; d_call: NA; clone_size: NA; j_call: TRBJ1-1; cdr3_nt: TGTGCCAGCAGCTTAGCCGGGCAGGGTCTAGACACTGAAGCTTTCTTT; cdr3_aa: CASSLAGQGLDTEAFF